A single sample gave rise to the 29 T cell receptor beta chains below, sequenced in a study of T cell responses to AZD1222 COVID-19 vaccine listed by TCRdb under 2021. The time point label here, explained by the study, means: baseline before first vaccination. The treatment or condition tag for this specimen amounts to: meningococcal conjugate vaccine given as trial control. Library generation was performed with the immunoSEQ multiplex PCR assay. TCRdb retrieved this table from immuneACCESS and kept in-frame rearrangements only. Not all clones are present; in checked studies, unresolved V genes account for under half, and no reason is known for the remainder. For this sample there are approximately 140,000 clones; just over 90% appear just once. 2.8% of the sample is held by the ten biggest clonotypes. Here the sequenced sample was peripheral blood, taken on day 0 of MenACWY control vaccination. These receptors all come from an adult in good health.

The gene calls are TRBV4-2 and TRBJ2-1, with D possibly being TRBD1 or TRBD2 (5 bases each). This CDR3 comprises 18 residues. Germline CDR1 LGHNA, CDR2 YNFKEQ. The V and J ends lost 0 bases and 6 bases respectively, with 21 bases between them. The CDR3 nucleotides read TGTGCCAGCAGCCAAGAGCTAACGAGGGGTGTTGGTGTCAATGAGCAGTTCTTC. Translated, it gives CASSQELTRGVGVNEQFF.

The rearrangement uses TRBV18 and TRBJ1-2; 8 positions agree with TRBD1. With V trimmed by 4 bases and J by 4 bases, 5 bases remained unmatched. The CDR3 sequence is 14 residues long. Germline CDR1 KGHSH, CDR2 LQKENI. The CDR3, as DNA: TGTGCCAGCTCACACCCGGACAGGGCCTATGGCTACACCTTC. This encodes CASSHPDRAYGYTF.

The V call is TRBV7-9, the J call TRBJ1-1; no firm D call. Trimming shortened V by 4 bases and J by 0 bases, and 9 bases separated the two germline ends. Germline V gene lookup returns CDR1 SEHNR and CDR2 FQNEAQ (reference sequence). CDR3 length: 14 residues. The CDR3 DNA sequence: TGTGCCAGCAGCTCCTCGGGAGTGAACACTGAAGCTTTCTTT. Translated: CASSSSGVNTEAFF.

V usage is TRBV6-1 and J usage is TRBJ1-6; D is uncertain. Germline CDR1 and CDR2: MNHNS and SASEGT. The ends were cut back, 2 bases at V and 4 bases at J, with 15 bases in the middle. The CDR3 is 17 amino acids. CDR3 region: CASSELLGELYNSPLHF. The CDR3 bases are TGTGCCAGCAGTGAATTGTTGGGTGAACTATATAATTCACCCCTCCACTTT.

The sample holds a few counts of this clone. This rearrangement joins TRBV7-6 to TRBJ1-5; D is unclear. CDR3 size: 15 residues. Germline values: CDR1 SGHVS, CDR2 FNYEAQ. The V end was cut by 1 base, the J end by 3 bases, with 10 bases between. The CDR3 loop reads CASSLVEGINQPQHF. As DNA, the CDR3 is TGTGCCAGCAGCTTAGTGGAGGGAATCAATCAGCCCCAGCATTTT.

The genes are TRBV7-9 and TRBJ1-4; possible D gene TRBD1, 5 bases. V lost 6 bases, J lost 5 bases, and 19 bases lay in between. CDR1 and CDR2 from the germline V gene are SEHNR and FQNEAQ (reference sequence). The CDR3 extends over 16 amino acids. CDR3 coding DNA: TGTGCCAGCAGACCTATGGGAGGGGAGCTGAATGAAAAACTGTTTTTT. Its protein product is CASRPMGGELNEKLFF.

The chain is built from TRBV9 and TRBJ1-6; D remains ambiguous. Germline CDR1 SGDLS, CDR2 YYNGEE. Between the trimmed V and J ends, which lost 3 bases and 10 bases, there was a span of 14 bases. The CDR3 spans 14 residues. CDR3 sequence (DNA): TGTGCCAGCAGCGCGGACCCGGAGGAGTCACCCCTCCACTTT. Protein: CASSADPEESPLHF.

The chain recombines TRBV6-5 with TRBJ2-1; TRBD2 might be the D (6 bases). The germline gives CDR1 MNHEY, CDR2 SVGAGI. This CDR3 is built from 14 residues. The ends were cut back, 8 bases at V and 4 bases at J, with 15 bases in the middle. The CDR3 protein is CASSRGGMYNEQFF. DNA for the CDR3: TGTGCCAGCTCACGAGGCGGGATGTACAATGAGCAGTTCTTC.

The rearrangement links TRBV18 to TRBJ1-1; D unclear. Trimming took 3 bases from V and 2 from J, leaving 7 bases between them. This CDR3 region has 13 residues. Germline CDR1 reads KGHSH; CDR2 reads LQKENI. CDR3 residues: CASSPETNTEAFF. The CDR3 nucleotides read TGTGCCAGCTCACCGGAGACAAACACTGAAGCTTTCTTT.

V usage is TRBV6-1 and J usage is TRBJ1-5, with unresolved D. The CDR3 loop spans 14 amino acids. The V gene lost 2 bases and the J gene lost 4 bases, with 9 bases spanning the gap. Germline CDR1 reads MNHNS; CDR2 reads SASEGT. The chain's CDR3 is CASSEPGLNQPQHF. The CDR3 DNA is TGTGCCAGCAGTGAACCGGGTCTTAATCAGCCCCAGCATTTT.

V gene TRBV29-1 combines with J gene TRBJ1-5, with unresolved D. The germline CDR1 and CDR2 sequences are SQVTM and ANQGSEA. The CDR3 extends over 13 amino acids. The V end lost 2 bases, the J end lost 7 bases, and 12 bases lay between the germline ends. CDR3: CSVESGVGQPQHF. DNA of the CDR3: TGCAGCGTTGAATCAGGAGTTGGGCAGCCCCAGCATTTT.

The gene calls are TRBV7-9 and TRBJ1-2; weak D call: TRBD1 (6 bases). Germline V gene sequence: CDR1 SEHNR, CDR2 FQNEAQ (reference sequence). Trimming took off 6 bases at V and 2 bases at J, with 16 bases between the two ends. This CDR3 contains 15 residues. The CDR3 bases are TGTGCCAGCAGTCCAGGGGCTACAGGGAACTATGGCTACACCTTC. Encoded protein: CASSPGATGNYGYTF.

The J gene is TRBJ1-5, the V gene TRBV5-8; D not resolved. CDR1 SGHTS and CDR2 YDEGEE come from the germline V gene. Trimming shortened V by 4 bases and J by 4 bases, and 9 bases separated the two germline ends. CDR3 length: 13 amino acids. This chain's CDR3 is CASSPLRNQPQHF. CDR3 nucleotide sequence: TGTGCCAGCAGCCCGCTACGAAATCAGCCCCAGCATTTT.

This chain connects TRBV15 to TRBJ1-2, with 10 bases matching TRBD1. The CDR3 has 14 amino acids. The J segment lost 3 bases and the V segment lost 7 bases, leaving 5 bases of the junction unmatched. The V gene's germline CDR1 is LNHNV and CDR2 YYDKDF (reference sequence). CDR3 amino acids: CATNGDRGDYGYTF. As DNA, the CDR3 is TGTGCCACCAACGGGGACAGGGGTGACTATGGCTACACCTTC.

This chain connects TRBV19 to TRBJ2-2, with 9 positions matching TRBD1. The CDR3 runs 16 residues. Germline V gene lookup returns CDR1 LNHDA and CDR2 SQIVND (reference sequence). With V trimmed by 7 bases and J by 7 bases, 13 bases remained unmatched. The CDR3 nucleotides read TGTGCCAGTAAACATCTCGGGACAGGGAATAACGGGGAGCTGTTTTTT. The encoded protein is CASKHLGTGNNGELFF.

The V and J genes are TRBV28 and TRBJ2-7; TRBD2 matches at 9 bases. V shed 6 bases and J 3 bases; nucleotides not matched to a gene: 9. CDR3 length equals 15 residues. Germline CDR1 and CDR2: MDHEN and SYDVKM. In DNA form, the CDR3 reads TGTGCCAGCAGGATGGGGCGGGAGGGCCGCTACGAGCAGTACTTC. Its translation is CASRMGREGRYEQYF. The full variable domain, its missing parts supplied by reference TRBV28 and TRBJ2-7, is DVKVTQSSRYLVKRTGEKVFLECVQDMDHENMFWYRQDPGLGLRLIYFSYDVKMKEKGDIPEGYSVSREKKERFSLILESASTNQTSMYLCASRMGREGRYEQYFGPGTRLTVT.

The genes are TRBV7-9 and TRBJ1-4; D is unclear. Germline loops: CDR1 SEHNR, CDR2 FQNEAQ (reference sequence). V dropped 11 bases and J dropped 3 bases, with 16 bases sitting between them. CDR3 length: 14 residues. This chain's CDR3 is CAGGSLYPNEKLFF. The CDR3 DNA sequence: TGTGCCGGCGGTTCACTCTACCCTAATGAAAAACTGTTTTTT.

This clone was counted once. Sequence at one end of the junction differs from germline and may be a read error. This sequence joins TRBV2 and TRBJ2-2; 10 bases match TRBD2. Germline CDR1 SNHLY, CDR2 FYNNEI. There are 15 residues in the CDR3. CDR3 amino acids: CASSEGLAGAGELFF. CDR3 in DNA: TGTGCCAGCAGCGAAGGCCTAGCGGGGGCCGGGGAGCTGTTTTTT.

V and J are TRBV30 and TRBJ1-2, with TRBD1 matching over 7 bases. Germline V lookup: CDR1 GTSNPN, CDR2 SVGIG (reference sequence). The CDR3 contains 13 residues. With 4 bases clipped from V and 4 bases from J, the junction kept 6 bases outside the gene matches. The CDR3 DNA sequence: TGTGCCTGGAAAATCGCAGGGGGCTATGGCTACACCTTC. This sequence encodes CAWKIAGGYGYTF.

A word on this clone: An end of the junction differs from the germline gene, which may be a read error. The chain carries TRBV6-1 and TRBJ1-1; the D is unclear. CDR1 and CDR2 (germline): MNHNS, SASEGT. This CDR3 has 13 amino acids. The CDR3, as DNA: TGTGCCAGCACTGAACATATGAACACTGAAGCTTTCTTT. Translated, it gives CASTEHMNTEAFF.

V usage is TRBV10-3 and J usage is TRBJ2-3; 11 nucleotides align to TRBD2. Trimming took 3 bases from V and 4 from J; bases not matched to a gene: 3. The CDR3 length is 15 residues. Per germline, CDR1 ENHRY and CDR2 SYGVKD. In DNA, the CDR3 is TGTGCCATCAGTGACACTAGCGGGGGACCAGATACGCAGTATTTT. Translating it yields CAISDTSGGPDTQYF.

The CDR3 reads CASSLGLNQPQHF. The CDR3 coding sequence is TGTGCCAGCAGCTTAGGTTTGAATCAGCCCCAGCATTTT. The genes are TRBV7-2 and TRBJ1-5; D gene uncertain. Germline V CDR1 and CDR2: SGHTA, FQGNSA. The CDR3 is 13 residues long. Between the trimmed V and J ends, which lost 1 base and 4 bases, there was a span of 5 bases.

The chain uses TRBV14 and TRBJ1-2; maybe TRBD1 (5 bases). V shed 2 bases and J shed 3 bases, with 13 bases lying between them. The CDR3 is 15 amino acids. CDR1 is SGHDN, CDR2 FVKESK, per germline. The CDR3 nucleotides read TGTGCCAGCAGCCAACCCGGGAGGGGTTACTATGGCTACACCTTC. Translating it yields CASSQPGRGYYGYTF.

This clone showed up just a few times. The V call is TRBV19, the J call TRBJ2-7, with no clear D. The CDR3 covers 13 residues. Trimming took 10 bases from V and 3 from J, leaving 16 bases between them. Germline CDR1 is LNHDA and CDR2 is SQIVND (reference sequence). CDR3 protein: CATGPNYGYEQYF. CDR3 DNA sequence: TGTGCCACCGGACCCAATTATGGCTACGAGCAGTACTTC. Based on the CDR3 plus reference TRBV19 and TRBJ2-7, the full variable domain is DGGITQSPKYLFRKEGQNVTLSCEQNLNHDAMYWYRQDPGQGLRLIYYSQIVNDFQKGDIAEGYSVSREKKESFPLTVTSAQKNPTAFYLCATGPNYGYEQYFGPGTRLTVT.

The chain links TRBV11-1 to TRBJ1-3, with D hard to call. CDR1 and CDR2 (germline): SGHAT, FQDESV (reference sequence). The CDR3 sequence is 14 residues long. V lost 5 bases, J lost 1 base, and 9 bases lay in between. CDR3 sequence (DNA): TGTGCCAGCAGCCCGAGGCTTTCTGGAAACACCATATATTTT. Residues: CASSPRLSGNTIYF.

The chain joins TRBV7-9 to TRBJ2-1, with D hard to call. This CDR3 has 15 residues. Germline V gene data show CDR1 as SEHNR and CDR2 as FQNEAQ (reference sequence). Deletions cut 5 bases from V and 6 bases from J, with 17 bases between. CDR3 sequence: CASSKRSPGANEQFF. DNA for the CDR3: TGTGCCAGCAGCAAAAGGTCCCCGGGTGCCAATGAGCAGTTCTTC. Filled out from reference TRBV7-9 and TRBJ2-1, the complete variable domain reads DTGVSQNPRHKITKRGQNVTFRCDPISEHNRLYWYRQTLGQGPEFLTYFQNEAQLEKSRLLSDRFSAERPKGSFSTLEIQRTEQGDSAMYLCASSKRSPGANEQFFGPGTRLTVL.

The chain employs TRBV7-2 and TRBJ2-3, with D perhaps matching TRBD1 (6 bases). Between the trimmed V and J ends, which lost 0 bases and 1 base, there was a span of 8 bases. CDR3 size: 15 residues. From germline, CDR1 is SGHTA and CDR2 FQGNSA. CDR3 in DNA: TGTGCCAGCAGCTTAGCTAACAGGGGCACAGATACGCAGTATTTT. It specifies CASSLANRGTDTQYF.

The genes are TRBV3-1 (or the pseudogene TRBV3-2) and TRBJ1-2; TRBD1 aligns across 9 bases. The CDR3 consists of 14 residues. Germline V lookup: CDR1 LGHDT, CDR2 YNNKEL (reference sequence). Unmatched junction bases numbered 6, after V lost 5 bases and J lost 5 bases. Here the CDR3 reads CASSAGQGRYGYTF. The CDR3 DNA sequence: TGTGCCAGCAGCGCCGGACAGGGGAGGTATGGCTACACCTTC.

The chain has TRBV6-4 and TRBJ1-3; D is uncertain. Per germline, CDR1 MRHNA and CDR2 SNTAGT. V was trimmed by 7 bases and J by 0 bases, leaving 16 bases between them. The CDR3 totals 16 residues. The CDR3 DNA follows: TGTGCCAGCATGGATTGCGGAAAAACCTCTGGAAACACCATATATTTT. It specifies CASMDCGKTSGNTIYF.